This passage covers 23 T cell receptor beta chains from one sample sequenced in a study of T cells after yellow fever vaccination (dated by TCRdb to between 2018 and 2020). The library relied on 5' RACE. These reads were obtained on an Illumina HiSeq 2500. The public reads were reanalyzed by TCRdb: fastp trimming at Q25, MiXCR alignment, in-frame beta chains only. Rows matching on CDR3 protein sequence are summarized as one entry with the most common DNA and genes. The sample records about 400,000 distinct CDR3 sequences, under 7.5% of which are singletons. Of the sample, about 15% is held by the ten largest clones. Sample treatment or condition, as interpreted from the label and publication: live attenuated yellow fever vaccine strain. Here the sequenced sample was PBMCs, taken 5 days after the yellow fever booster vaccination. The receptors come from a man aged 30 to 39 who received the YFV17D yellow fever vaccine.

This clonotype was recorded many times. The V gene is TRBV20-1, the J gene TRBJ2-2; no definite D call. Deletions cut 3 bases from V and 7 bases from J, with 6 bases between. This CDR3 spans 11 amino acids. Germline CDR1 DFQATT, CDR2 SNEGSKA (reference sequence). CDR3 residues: CSARSDGELFF. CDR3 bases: TGCAGTGCTAGGTCTGACGGGGAGCTGTTTTTT.

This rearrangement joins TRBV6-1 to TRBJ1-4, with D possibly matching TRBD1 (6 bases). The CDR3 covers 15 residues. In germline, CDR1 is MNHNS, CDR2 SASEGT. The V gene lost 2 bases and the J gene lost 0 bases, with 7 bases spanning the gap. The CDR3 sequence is CASSEQGTTNEKLFF. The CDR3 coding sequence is TGTGCCAGCAGTGAACAGGGGACAACTAATGAAAAACTGTTTTTT.

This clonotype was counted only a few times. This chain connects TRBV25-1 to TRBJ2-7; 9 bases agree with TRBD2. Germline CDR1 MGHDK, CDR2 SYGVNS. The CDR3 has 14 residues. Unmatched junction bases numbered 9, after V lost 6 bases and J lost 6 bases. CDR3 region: CASRWGGRAAEQYF. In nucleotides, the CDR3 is TGTGCCAGCAGATGGGGCGGGAGGGCCGCCGAGCAGTACTTC.

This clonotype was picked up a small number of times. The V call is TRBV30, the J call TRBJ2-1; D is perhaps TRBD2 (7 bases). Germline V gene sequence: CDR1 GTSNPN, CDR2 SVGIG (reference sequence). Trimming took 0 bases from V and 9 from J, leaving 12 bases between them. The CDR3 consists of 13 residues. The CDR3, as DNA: TGTGCCTGGAGTGTAGGGGGGGCGGGTGAGCAGTTCTTC. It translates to CAWSVGGAGEQFF.

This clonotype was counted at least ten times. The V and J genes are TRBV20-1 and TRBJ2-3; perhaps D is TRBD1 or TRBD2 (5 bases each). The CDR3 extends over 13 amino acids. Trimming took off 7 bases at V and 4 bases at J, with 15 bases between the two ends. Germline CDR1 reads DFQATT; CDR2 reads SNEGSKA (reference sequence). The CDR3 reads CSGGLRGADTQYF. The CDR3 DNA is TGCAGTGGGGGCTTGAGGGGCGCAGATACGCAGTATTTT.

The CDR3 reads CASSLPQAYEQYF. CDR3 in DNA: TGTGCCAGCAGCTTACCCCAAGCCTACGAGCAGTACTTC. The chain has TRBV7-2 and TRBJ2-7, with unresolved D. The germline gives CDR1 SGHTA, CDR2 FQGNSA. The CDR3 extends over 13 amino acids. V was trimmed by 2 bases and J by 2 bases, leaving 7 bases between them. Drawing the rest from reference TRBV7-2 and TRBJ2-7, the complete variable domain is GAGVSQSPSNKVTEKGKDVELRCDPISGHTALYWYRQSLGQGLEFLIYFQGNSAPDKSGLPSDRFSAERTGGSVSTLTIQRTQQEDSAVYLCASSLPQAYEQYFGPGTRLTVT.

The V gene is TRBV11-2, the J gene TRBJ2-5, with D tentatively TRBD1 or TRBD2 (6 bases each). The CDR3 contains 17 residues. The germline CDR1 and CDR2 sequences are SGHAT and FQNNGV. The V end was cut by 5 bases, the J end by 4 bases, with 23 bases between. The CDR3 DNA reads TGTGCCAGCAGCCTGGGAGGTGGGCAGGGGCGGCGAGAGACCCAGTACTTC. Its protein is CASSLGGGQGRRETQYF.

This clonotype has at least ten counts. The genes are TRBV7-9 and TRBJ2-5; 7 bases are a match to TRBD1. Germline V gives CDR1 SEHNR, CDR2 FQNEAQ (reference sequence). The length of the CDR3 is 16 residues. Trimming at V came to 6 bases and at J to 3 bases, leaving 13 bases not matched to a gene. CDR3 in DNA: TGTGCCAGCAGAAAATACAGGGGCGCGATCGAAGAGACCCAGTACTTC. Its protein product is CASRKYRGAIEETQYF.

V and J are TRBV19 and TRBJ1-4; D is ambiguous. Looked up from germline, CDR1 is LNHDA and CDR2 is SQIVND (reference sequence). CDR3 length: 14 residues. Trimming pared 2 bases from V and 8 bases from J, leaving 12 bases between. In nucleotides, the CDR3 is TGTGCCAGTAGTATAATTGAGAGGAAAGAAAAACTGTTTTTT. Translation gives CASSIIERKEKLFF.

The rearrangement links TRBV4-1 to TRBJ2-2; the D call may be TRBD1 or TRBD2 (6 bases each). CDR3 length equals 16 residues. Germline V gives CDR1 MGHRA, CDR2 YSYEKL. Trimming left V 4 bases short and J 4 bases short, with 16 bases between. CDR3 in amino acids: CASSPGARGSTGELFF. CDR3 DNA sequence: TGCGCCAGCAGCCCAGGGGCCCGGGGGAGCACCGGGGAGCTGTTTTTT.

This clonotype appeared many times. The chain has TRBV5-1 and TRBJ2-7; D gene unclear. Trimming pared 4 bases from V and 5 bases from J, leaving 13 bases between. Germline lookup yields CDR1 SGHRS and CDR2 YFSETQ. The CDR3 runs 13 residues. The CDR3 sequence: CASSARISDEQYF. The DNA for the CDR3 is TGCGCCAGCAGCGCACGAATCAGCGACGAGCAGTACTTC.

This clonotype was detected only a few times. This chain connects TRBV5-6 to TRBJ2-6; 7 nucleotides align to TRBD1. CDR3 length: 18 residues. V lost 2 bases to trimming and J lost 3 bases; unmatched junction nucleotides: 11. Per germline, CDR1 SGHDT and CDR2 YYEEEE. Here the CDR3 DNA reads TGTGCCAGCAGCTTTGTACAGGGGAATTTAGGTGGGGCCAACGTCCTGACTTTC. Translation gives CASSFVQGNLGGANVLTF.

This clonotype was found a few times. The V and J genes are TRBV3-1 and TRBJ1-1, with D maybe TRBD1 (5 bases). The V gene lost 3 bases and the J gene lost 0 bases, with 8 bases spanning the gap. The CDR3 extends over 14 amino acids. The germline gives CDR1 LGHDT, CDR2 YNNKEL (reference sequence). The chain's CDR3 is CASSHRQMNTEAFF. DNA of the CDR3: TGTGCCAGCAGCCACCGACAGATGAACACTGAAGCTTTCTTT.

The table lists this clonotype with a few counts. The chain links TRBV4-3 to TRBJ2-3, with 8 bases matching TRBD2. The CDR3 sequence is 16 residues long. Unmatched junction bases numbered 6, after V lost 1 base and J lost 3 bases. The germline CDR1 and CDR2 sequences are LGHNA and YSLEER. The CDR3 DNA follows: TGCGCCAGCAGCCAAGGGAGCGGGAGAGGTACAGATACGCAGTATTTT. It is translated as CASSQGSGRGTDTQYF.

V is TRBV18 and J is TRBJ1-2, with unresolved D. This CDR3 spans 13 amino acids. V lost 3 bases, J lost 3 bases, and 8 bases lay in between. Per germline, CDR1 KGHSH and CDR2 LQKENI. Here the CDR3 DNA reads TGTGCCAGCTCACCCGGGAGTGACTATGGCTACACCTTC. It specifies CASSPGSDYGYTF.

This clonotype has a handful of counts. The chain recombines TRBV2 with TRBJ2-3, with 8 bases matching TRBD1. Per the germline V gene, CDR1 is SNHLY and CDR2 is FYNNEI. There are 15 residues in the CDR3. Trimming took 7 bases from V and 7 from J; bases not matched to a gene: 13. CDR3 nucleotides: TGTGCCAGCAATGCAGGACAGGGAAGGACTCATACGCAGTATTTT. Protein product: CASNAGQGRTHTQYF.

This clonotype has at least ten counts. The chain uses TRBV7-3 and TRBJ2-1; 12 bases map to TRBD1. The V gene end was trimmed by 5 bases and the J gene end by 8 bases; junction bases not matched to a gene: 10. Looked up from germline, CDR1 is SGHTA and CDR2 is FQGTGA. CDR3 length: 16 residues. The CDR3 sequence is CASSISGTGGIDEQFF. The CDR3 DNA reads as TGTGCCAGCAGCATAAGCGGGACAGGGGGCATCGATGAGCAGTTCTTC.

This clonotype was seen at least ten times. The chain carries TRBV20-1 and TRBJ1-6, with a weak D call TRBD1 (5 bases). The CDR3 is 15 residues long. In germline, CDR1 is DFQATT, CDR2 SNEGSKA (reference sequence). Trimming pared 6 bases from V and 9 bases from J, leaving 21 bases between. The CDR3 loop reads CSALRQPGVLSPLHF. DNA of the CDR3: TGCAGTGCACTTCGACAGCCTGGGGTACTTTCACCCCTCCACTTT.

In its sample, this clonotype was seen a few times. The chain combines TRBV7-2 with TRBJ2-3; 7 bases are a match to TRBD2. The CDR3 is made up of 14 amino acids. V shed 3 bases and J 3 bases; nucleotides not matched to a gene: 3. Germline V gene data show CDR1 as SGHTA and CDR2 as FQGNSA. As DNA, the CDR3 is TGTGCCAGCAGCTTGATCGGGAGGACAGATACGCAGTATTTT. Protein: CASSLIGRTDTQYF.

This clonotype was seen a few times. CDR3 DNA: TGTGCCAGCAGCTTTGCCCCAGGGTTGAATGGCTACACCTTC. As protein: CASSFAPGLNGYTF. The rearrangement uses TRBV11-2 and TRBJ1-2; possible D gene TRBD1, 5 bases. V lost 3 bases to trimming and J lost 6 bases, with 14 bases between them. CDR1 and CDR2 from the germline V gene are SGHAT and FQNNGV. The CDR3 contains 14 residues.

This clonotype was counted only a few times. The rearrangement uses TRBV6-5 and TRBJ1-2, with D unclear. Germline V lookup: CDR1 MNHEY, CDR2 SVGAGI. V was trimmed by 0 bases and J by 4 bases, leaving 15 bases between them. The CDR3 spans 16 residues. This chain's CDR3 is CASSYSSGLPSYGYTF. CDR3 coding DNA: TGTGCCAGCAGTTACTCCTCGGGCCTCCCTTCCTATGGCTACACCTTC.

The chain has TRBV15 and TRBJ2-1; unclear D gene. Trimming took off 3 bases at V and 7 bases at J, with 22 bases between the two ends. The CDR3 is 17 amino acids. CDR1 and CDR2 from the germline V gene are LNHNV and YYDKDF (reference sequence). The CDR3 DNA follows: TGTGCCACCAGCAGTTCCCTGGACGTCCGTCGGGTTAATGAGCAGTTCTTC. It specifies CATSSSLDVRRVNEQFF.

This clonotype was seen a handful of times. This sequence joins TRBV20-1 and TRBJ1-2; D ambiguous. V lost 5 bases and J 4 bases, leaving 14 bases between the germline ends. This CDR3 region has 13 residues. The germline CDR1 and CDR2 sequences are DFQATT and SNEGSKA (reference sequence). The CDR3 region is CSAVEMITYGYTF. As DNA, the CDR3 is TGCAGTGCTGTGGAGATGATTACCTATGGCTACACCTTC.